The source of this T cell receptor beta chain is a study of blood T cell repertoires in COVID-19. Authors' analysis steps: Reference gene primer amplification gave nucleated cell count estimates. Only in-frame clones appear in the TCRdb table, and some are missing; sequencing was by immunoSEQ multiplex PCR. Clone size and the V and J calls come from that table; the DNA yielded D and trimming. The sample contains some 150,000 clones, approximately 80% of which appear only once. What was sequenced was peripheral blood. The TCR comes from a woman between 50 and 59 years old with acute or convalescent COVID-19.

The CDR3 spells CASHGQIYNSPLHF. The CDR3 DNA is TGTGCCAGCCACGGACAGATTTATAATTCACCCCTCCACTTT. V is TRBV6-5 and J is TRBJ1-6; possible D gene TRBD1, 6 bases. V was trimmed by 8 bases and J by 4 bases, leaving 12 bases between them. The V gene's germline CDR1 is MNHEY and CDR2 SVGAGI. The CDR3 consists of 14 residues.